Reported below is one TCR beta chain. Its antigen remains unidentified. Using immunoSEQ multiplex PCR, the repertoire was profiled, and TCRdb retains in-frame clones only, with some absent. There are about 94,000 clones in the sample; approximately 90% occur only once, and 12% lies in the top ten. The data were taken from a study of T cell responses to AZD1222 COVID-19 vaccine. Findings and caveats of the study: White British donors predominated, females outnumbered males, and clonal diversity was possibly underestimated. Sampling that yielded the repertoires occurred only after the peak T cell response.

V was trimmed by 5 bases and J by 2 bases, leaving 7 bases between them. Germline V gene data show CDR1 as SNHLY and CDR2 as FYNNEI. This CDR3 region has 13 residues. The chain links TRBV2 to TRBJ1-5, with D hard to call. The sequencing here drew on peripheral blood, taken 28 days after the second AZD1222 dose. The clonotype comes from an adult who received the AZD1222 COVID-19 vaccine. This CDR3 reads CASSQEGNQPQHF. CDR3 coding DNA: TGTGCCAGCAGTCAGGAGGGCAATCAGCCCCAGCATTTT.